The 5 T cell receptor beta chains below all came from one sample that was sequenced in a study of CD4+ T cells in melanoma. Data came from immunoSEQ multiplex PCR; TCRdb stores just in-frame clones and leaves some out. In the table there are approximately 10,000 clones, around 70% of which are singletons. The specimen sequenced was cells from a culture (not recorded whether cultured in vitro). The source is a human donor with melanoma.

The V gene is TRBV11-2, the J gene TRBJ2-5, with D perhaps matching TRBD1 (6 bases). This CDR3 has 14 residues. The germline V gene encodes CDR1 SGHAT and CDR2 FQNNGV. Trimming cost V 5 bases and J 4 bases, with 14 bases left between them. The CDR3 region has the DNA TGTGCCAGCAGCCGAGGGGGTTTAGTAGAGACCCAGTACTTC. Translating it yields CASSRGGLVETQYF. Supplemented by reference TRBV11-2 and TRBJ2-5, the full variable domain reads EAGVAQSPRYKIIEKRQSVAFWCNPISGHATLYWYQQILGQGPKLLIQFQNNGVVDDSQLPKDRFSAERLKGVDSTLKIQPAKLEDSAVYLCASSRGGLVETQYFGPGTRLLVL.

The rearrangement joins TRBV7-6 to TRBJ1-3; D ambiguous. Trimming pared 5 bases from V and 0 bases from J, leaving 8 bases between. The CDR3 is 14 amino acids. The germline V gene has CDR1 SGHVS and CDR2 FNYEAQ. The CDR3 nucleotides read TGTGCCAGCAGCACCTTAGCCTCTGGAAACACCATATATTTT. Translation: CASSTLASGNTIYF.

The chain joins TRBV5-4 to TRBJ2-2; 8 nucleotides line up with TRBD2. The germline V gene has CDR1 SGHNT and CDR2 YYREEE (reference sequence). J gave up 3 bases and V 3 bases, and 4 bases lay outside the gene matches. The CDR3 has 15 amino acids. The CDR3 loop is CASSSRLAHTGELFF. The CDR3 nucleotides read TGTGCCAGCAGCTCCAGACTAGCGCACACCGGGGAGCTGTTTTTT.

The DNA for the CDR3 is TGTGCCAGCAGTGAAGACGACAGGGGTCTGAAGCAGTACTTC. Its protein product is CASSEDDRGLKQYF. V gene TRBV6-1 combines with J gene TRBJ2-7; TRBD1 aligns across 8 bases. Looked up from germline, CDR1 is MNHNS and CDR2 is SASEGT. The CDR3 runs to 14 residues. V shed 1 base, J shed 8 bases, and the junction held 7 bases outside the gene matches.

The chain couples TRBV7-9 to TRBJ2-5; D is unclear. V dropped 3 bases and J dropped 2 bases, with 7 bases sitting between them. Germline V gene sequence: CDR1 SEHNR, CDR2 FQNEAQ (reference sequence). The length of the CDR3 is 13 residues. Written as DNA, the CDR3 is TGTGCCAGCAGCTTCGACGGACAAGAGACCCAGTACTTC. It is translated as CASSFDGQETQYF.